This TCR beta chain was sequenced during a study of cytotoxic CD8 clonotypes in ibrutinib-treated CLL. PBMCs were cryopreserved, and about 1.8 micrograms of genomic DNA from them went into TCR beta libraries. TCRdb's copy holds only in-frame clones and misses some; the assay was immunoSEQ multiplex PCR. Of hundreds of thousands of clones detected, approximately 79% appear once; the ten largest clones hold more than 9.5%. The CDR3 loop spans 13 amino acids. From germline, CDR1 is SGHVS and CDR2 FNYEAQ. With 1 base removed from V and 5 bases from J, the gap between germline ends came to 6 bases. The receptor was isolated from a human donor with chronic lymphocytic leukemia. The rearrangement links TRBV7-6 to TRBJ1-5; D remains unclear. This material consisted of PBMCs, taken after 12 months of ibrutinib treatment. The CDR3 DNA follows: TGTGCCAGCAGCTTAGAAAGGGATCAGCCCCAGCATTTT. It translates to CASSLERDQPQHF.